This TCR beta chain was profiled in a study of technical replicates of blood from a few donors. The V gene end was trimmed by 3 bases and the J gene end by 1 base; junction bases not matched to a gene: 3. This CDR3 has 15 amino acids. Germline assignment: CDR1 MDHEN and CDR2 SYDVKM. Libraries were prepared by immunoSEQ multiplex PCR; TCRdb keeps only in-frame clonotypes and omits some of them. The table shows 85,000 to 95,000 clones, with around 96% occurring only once. The chain is built from TRBV28 and TRBJ1-1; 9 nucleotides match TRBD1. The sequencing sample was made of T cells isolated from PBMCs. The source is a human donor in good health. The CDR3: CASSLYRGRNTEAFF. DNA for the CDR3: TGTGCCAGCAGTTTGTACAGGGGGCGGAACACTGAAGCTTTCTTT.